This T cell receptor (beta chain) stems from a study of cytomegalovirus exposure and HLA in healthy donors. Findings and caveats of the study: The only immune exposure information that was available was CMV serostatus.

PCR involved 60 Vbeta and 13 Jbeta primers. Produced via immunoSEQ multiplex PCR; TCRdb's table is partial and in-frame only. The data contain around 120,000 clones, about 80% of them singletons. This clone has a handful of counts. Antigen unknown. The V gene's germline CDR1 is SQVTM and CDR2 ANQGSEA. CDR3 length equals 11 residues. Trimming left V 5 bases short and J 4 bases short, with 8 bases between. The clonotype originates from a man aged 25-40 years in good health and CMV-seropositive. The chain employs TRBV29-1 and TRBJ1-1; possibly TRBD1 for D (5 bases). The sequenced sample was PBMCs. CDR3 residues: CSVSGFTEAFF. Here the CDR3 DNA reads TGCAGCGTTTCAGGGTTCACTGAAGCTTTCTTT.